The TCR beta chain under discussion was sequenced for a study of blood T cell repertoires in COVID-19 (TCRdb year 2020). About the study as a whole: The collaborator samples originated in the United States, Italy and Spain and spanned the acute and convalescent phases of COVID-19. HLA class I and class II types, where available, came from metadata supplied by the sample provider rather than from assay-based typing. The samples were drawn from two sources: the first 160 participants of the ongoing ImmuneRACE study, and 1,254 subjects contributed by 6 global collaborators. Subjects who had been exposed to COVID-19, were actively infected with it, or had recovered from it provided the deeply sampled blood TCRbeta repertoires that made up the dataset. The material from the prospective study consisted of cDNA or gDNA derived from T cells, B-cell-depleted T cells, or PBMCs. A freely available public database, intended as a resource for researchers studying the immune response to SARS-CoV-2, is where the repertoires were released. A de-identified subject ID, COVID-19 status, age in years and sex were almost always included in the sample metadata. The research as a whole found: How much clinical and demographic metadata was included differed by source and by participant, and the metadata was provided uncurated.

For this clone: The clone's antigen remains unknown. No much larger clone exists at a distance of one base, and base qualities are not known.

The V end loses 0 bases and the J end loses 6 bases, and a stretch of 11 bases separates them. Taken from cysteine to phenylalanine, the CDR3 has 13 residues. CDR3 DNA is the only sequence kept; it has 39 bases, read in frame from the first base. The germline V gene (reference sequence) yields GTSNPN for CDR1 and SVGIG for CDR2. In the prospective study, participants were 18 to 89 years old, resided in fewer than 25 geographic areas of the United States, and were enrolled through a virtual design. In the prospective study, participants were assigned to cohorts based on the clinical history participants reported in a screening survey and a study questionnaire. For ImmuneRACE Cohort 3, a participant was defined as recovered based on two consecutive negative NP/OP PCR tests, clearance by a healthcare professional, or resolution of symptoms. Mobile phlebotomists in the prospective study collected whole blood, serum and a nasopharyngeal or oropharyngeal swab from every participant. Over a roughly two-month period, participants in the prospective study had the option of providing additional blood draws and questionnaires. Before DNA extraction, prospective study blood samples were shipped either frozen or at room temperature.

TCRbeta CDR3 regions were amplified from genomic DNA using the immunoSEQ Assay, a bias-controlled multiplex PCR. Per the source publication's procedure: Within the assay, amplification of reference gene primers was used to estimate how many nucleated cells each sample contained. To quantify the absolute abundance of each unique TCRbeta CDR3 rearrangement, sequence reads were collapsed and filtered. For each sample, productive Simpson clonality was calculated as the square root of Simpson's diversity index over productive rearrangements. This immuneACCESS table, as held by TCRdb, lists in-frame sequences with V and J called but not all clones. Of the missing ones, under half trace to an unresolved V gene in checked studies; the others have no known cause. That table is the source of V, J and clone size, and D and trimming were worked out from the DNA. Across this sample there are over 120,000 clones, with 60% to 80% seen only once. The ten largest account for around 3.2% of the sample.

The material sequenced was PBMCs or T cells enriched from blood (not recorded which). The TCR comes from a woman aged 45-60 years who had recovered from COVID-19. The sequence is built from TRBV30 and TRBJ1-1, with no D gene named confidently. The CDR3 loop reads CAWSVKRGAEAFF. The sequenced DNA is TGTGCCTGGAGTGTAAAAAGAGGCGCTGAAGCTTTCTTT. Extended through the reference TRBV30 and TRBJ1-1 proteins, this CDR3 yields the full variable domain: SQTIHQWPATLVQPVGSPLSLECTVEGTSNPNLYWYRQAAGRGLQLLFYSVGIGQISSEVPQNLSASRPQDRQFILSSKKLLLSDSGFYLCAWSVKRGAEAFFGQGTRLTVV.